This is a list of T cell receptor beta chains from one sample in a study of blood T cell repertoires in COVID-19. Libraries were prepared by immunoSEQ multiplex PCR; TCRdb keeps only in-frame clonotypes and omits some of them. Among around 52,000 clones listed, approximately 86% were seen once. Sample: peripheral blood. These receptors were taken from an elderly woman with COVID-19, enrolled during active disease. Both conserved end residues are part of each CDR3. D genes are given only for firm matches. Clone size appears in some rows only: once, few, many, or a class for an expanded clone.

>-|TRBJ2-1|-|TRBV3-1/TRBV3-2
TGTGCCAGCAGCCAGGGGCGAGGCGAGCAGTTCTTC
CASSQGRGEQFF
>TRBD1|TRBJ2-3|-|TRBV30
TGTGCCTGGAGCCAGGGACAGGGGGGAAGCACAGATACGCAGTATTTT
CAWSQGQGGSTDTQYF
>-|TRBJ1-4|-|TRBV4-2
TGTGCCAGCAGCCAACGTCCAACTAATGAAAAACTGTTTTTT
CASSQRPTNEKLFF
>TRBD1|TRBJ2-4|once|TRBV29-1
TGCAGCGTTAAAACAGGGGAGCCCGCGCTCGAAATTCAGTACTTC
CSVKTGEPALEIQYF
>TRBD1|TRBJ1-5|-|TRBV4-1
TGCGCCAGCAGCCATCGGACAGGGCCAGGGGAAAATCAGCCCCAGCATTTT
CASSHRTGPGENQPQHF
>-|TRBJ2-3|once|TRBV18
TGTGCCAGCTCACCAGATCCGAACAGGGCAGATACGCAGTATTTT
CASSPDPNRADTQYF
>TRBD2|TRBJ2-7|-|TRBV29-1
TGCAGCGCCAGGACTAGCGGGGGCCCCTACGAGCAGTACTTC
CSARTSGGPYEQYF
>-|TRBJ1-3|-|TRBV7-8
TGTGCCAGCAGCTTAGTTGCGAAGAGAGATGGAGAGGGAAACACCATATATTTT
CASSLVAKRDGEGNTIYF
>-|TRBJ2-3|-|TRBV29-1
TGCAGCGTTGCCCTCCACCGGGGAGATACGCAGTATTTT
CSVALHRGDTQYF
>TRBD2|TRBJ2-3|-|TRBV19
TGTGCCAGTAGTATCTCGGCTAGCGGTCGGGCGATCACAGATACGCAGTATTTT
CASSISASGRAITDTQYF
>-|TRBJ2-2|-|TRBV12-3/TRBV12-4
TGTGCCAGCGGCCCCCGGGACACCGGGGAGCTGTTTTTT
CASGPRDTGELFF
>-|TRBJ2-7|-|TRBV28
TGTGCCAGCACCAAAATAGGGGCAAGGACCTACGAGCAGTACTTC
CASTKIGARTYEQYF
>TRBD1|TRBJ1-1|-|TRBV6-1
TGTGCCAGCAGTGAACCCGGGACAGGCCGTGAAGCTTTCTTT
CASSEPGTGREAFF
>-|TRBJ2-2|few|TRBV5-5
TGTGCCAGCAGCTTAGTACAGGGATCGGGCGGGGAGCTGTTTTTT
CASSLVQGSGGELFF
>-|TRBJ1-6|medium-sized|TRBV6-1
TGTGCCAGCAGTGACGAGGTCGTGGGTCCTTCACCCCTCCACTTT
CASSDEVVGPSPLHF
>-|TRBJ1-2|-|TRBV11-1
TGTGCCAGCAGCTTAAAGCAGGGGAATGGCTACACCTTC
CASSLKQGNGYTF
>TRBD1|TRBJ1-1|-|TRBV6-5
TGTGCCAGTAGACAGGGGAGGGTAATCGAAGCTTTCTTT
CASRQGRVIEAFF
>-|TRBJ1-2|-|TRBV11-1
TGTGCCAGCAGCTTAGCGAGACGGGATGGCTACACCTTC
CASSLARRDGYTF
>TRBD1|TRBJ1-2|-|TRBV6-4
TGTGCCAGCAGTGCCCGGACAGGGAATCTCGATGGCTACACCTTC
CASSARTGNLDGYTF
>-|TRBJ2-7|-|TRBV5-5
TGTGCCAGCAGCTTGTCCCCCAGCTCCTACGAGCAGTACTTC
CASSLSPSSYEQYF
>-|TRBJ2-7|-|TRBV5-1
TGCGCCAGCAGCTTGGCGAAACAGGGAGTCTACGAGCAGTACTTC
CASSLAKQGVYEQYF
>TRBD1|TRBJ1-2|-|TRBV5-1
TGCGCCAGCAGCCCCGACGAGGGGGCGCGGTATGGCTACACCTTC
CASSPDEGARYGYTF
>TRBD2|TRBJ2-3|-|TRBV14
TGTGCCAGCAGCCAAGGGCAAGCGGGAAGCACAGATACGCAGTATTTT
CASSQGQAGSTDTQYF
>TRBD1|TRBJ1-2|-|TRBV6-6
TGTGCCAGCAGCCGCCCAGGGACAGACTATGGCTACACCTTC
CASSRPGTDYGYTF
>TRBD1|TRBJ2-7|-|TRBV6-2/TRBV6-3
TGTGCCAGCAGTTACCCGGAGAGGACAGGGTGGTCCTACGAGCAGTACTTC
CASSYPERTGWSYEQYF
>-|TRBJ1-1|few|TRBV19
TGTGCCAGTAGTGAGGGGTTCAGGGGCACTGAAGCTTTCTTT
CASSEGFRGTEAFF
>TRBD1|TRBJ2-4|-|TRBV11-3
TGTGCCAGCAGCTTACGGGACAGGTTTGACCTAGCCAAAAACATTCAGTACTTC
CASSLRDRFDLAKNIQYF
>-|TRBJ2-6|-|TRBV5-4
TGTGCCAGCCTATCAGAAGGGACATCTGGGGCCAACGTCCTGACTTTC
CASLSEGTSGANVLTF
>TRBD1|TRBJ2-5|-|TRBV29-1
TGCAGCGTTAAAAAACAGGGGGCCCCTCAAGAGACCCAGTACTTC
CSVKKQGAPQETQYF
>-|TRBJ2-2|once|TRBV4-2
TGTGCCAGCAGCCAAGCCTTAGCCGGGGAGCTGTTTTTT
CASSQALAGELFF
>-|TRBJ1-6|-|TRBV19
TGTGCCAGTAGTTCCCCCCGGGGGGACTCACCCCTCCACTTT
CASSSPRGDSPLHF
>TRBD1|TRBJ1-6|few|TRBV19
TGTGCCAGTAAGGACAGGCCCAACTATAATTCACCCCTCCACTTT
CASKDRPNYNSPLHF
>TRBD1|TRBJ2-3|-|TRBV27
TGTGCCAGCAAGTGGGGGCAGGGGGCAGATACGCAGTATTTT
CASKWGQGADTQYF
>TRBD2|TRBJ2-5|-|TRBV19
TGTGCCAGTAGTGGGCTAGCGGGGACCCAGTACTTC
CASSGLAGTQYF
>TRBD1|TRBJ1-4|-|TRBV9
TGTGCCAGCAGCGTAGTGACAGGGGGGAAAGAAAAACTGTTTTTT
CASSVVTGGKEKLFF
>TRBD1|TRBJ2-7|-|TRBV7-2
TGTGCCAGCAGCTTAATGATCTGGGGACAGGACCCCTACGAGCAGTACTTC
CASSLMIWGQDPYEQYF
>-|TRBJ1-3|-|TRBV7-8
TGTGCCAGCAGCTTAGAGGGTCCAGGGGCTGGAAACACCATATATTTT
CASSLEGPGAGNTIYF
>-|TRBJ1-5|-|TRBV30
TGTGCCTGGAGTGTCAGGGGTGGCAATCAGCCCCAGCATTTT
CAWSVRGGNQPQHF
>-|TRBJ2-7|-|TRBV30
TGTGCCTGCTGGGGGGACGAGCAGTACTTC
CACWGDEQYF
>-|TRBJ1-2|once|TRBV3-1/TRBV3-2
TGTGCCAGCAGCCGACGGGGGGTCCCAAGGGATGGCTACACCTTC
CASSRRGVPRDGYTF
>TRBD1|TRBJ2-7|once|TRBV7-9
TGTGCCAGCAGCTCACGCTCGTGGGACAGGCGCTACGAGCAGTACTTC
CASSSRSWDRRYEQYF
>-|TRBJ2-4|-|TRBV5-4
TGTGCCAGCAGCTTGGATGGAGGGTGGAGGAATCAGTACTTC
CASSLDGGWRNQYF